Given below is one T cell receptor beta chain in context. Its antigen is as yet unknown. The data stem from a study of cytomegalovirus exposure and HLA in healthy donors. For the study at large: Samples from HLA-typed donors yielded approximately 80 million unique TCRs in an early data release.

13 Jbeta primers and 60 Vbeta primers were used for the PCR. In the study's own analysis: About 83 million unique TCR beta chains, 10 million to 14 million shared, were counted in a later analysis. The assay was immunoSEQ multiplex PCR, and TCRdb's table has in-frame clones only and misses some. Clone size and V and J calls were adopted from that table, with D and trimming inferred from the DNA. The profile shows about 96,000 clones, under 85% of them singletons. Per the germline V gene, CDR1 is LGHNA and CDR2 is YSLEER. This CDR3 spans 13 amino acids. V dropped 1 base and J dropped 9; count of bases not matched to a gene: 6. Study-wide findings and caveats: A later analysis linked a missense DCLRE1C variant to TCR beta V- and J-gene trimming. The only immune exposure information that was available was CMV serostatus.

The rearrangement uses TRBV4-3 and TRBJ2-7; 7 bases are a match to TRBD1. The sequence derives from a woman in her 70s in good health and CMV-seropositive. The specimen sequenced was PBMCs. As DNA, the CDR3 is TGCGCCAGCAGCCAAGGACAGGGTTCGTCGCAGTACTTC. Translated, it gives CASSQGQGSSQYF.